A single sample is the source of the 13 T cell receptor beta chains below, sequenced in a study of shared clonotypes between healthy human individuals (TCRdb year 2020). The library came from the immunoSEQ multiplex PCR assay. What TCRdb holds here is the immuneACCESS table cut down to in-frame rearrangements. Part of the clones is not present; checked against another copy, under half of the missing clones reflect an unresolved V gene, and the others are unexplained. The sample profile shows around 1.1 million clones; roughly 80% of them were found once. The ten largest clones add up to roughly 0.9% of the sample. The sample was memory CD4+ T cells from PBMCs. The cell subset or site label, as the study defines it: CD45RA-negative fraction. Source of these receptors: a man in his late teens or twenties in good health. Some clones in this sample may be carry-over from other donors' samples.

V and J are TRBV11-2 and TRBJ2-7; TRBD2 agrees at 13 bases. Germline trimming cut 5 bases from V and 7 bases from J; bases unmatched to any gene: 11. Germline V gene data show CDR1 as SGHAT and CDR2 as FQNNGV. The CDR3 length is 16 residues. DNA for the CDR3: TGTGCCAGCAGCCCAACCTTACTAGCGGGAGGGGGGGAGCAGTACTTC. Amino acid sequence: CASSPTLLAGGGEQYF.

The chain has TRBV30 and TRBJ2-3, with D unresolved. V was shortened by 4 bases and J by 5 bases, with 7 bases between the two germline ends. This CDR3 has 11 residues. Germline loops: CDR1 GTSNPN, CDR2 SVGIG (reference sequence). In DNA form, the CDR3 reads TGTGCCTGGACTGCCAAAGATACGCAGTATTTT. Its translation is CAWTAKDTQYF.

This chain uses TRBV28 with TRBJ2-1; D may be TRBD1 or TRBD2 (5 bases each). The ends were cut back, 5 bases at V and 6 bases at J, with 11 bases in the middle. The CDR3 sequence is 13 residues long. CDR1 is MDHEN, CDR2 SYDVKM, per germline. The CDR3 loop reads CASSPGTSNEQFF. The DNA of the CDR3 is TGTGCCAGCAGTCCCGGGACCAGCAATGAGCAGTTCTTC.

The V call is TRBV10-2, the J call TRBJ1-6; TRBD1 matches 7 bases. With V trimmed by 4 bases and J by 10 bases, 7 bases remained unmatched. This CDR3 region has 14 residues. From germline, CDR1 is WSHSY and CDR2 SAAADI. This chain's CDR3 is CASSGQGVASPLHF. CDR3 DNA: TGCGCCAGCAGTGGACAGGGAGTAGCGTCACCCCTCCACTTT.

This clone was detected a few times. This rearrangement joins TRBV10-3 to TRBJ2-1; 7 positions agree with TRBD2. Trimming cost V 4 bases and J 5 bases; bases outside gene matches: 8. This CDR3 is built from 15 residues. CDR1 and CDR2 from the germline V gene are ENHRY and SYGVKD. CDR3 loop: CAISVTASGNNEQFF. The DNA of the CDR3 is TGTGCCATCAGTGTTACGGCTAGCGGCAACAATGAGCAGTTCTTC.

The V call is TRBV10-1, the J call TRBJ1-2, with 7 bases identical to TRBD1. This CDR3 has 15 amino acids. The V segment lost 2 bases and the J segment 4 bases; nucleotides outside the gene matches: 7. Germline assignment: CDR1 WNHNN and CDR2 SYGVQD (reference sequence). The CDR3 loop reads CASSEHTGTVYGYTF. The CDR3 DNA reads TGCGCCAGCAGTGAGCACACCGGGACAGTCTATGGCTACACCTTC.

This chain uses TRBV7-2 with TRBJ1-4, with D perhaps matching TRBD1 (5 bases). CDR1 SGHTA and CDR2 FQGNSA come from the germline V gene. V was clipped by 5 bases and J by 4 bases, with 14 bases between them. The CDR3 loop spans 15 amino acids. CDR3 residues: CASSDQGPGNEKLFF. DNA for the CDR3: TGTGCCAGCAGCGATCAGGGCCCGGGTAATGAAAAACTGTTTTTT.

The V call is TRBV6-1, the J call TRBJ1-2, with 7 bases aligning to TRBD1. CDR3 size: 14 residues. The trim removed 3 bases at V and 4 bases at J, leaving 5 bases unmatched. The germline V gene has CDR1 MNHNS and CDR2 SASEGT. The CDR3 region is CASSEDRISYGYTF. In DNA, the CDR3 is TGTGCCAGCAGTGAGGACAGGATTTCCTATGGCTACACCTTC.

This chain joins TRBV2 and TRBJ1-4, with TRBD1 as a possible D gene (6 bases). The CDR3 is 16 residues long. V was shortened by 7 bases and J by 3 bases, with 18 bases between the two germline ends. The germline V gene has CDR1 SNHLY and CDR2 FYNNEI. The CDR3 is CASNNRERGANEKLFF. The CDR3 DNA reads as TGTGCCAGCAATAACAGGGAGAGAGGGGCTAATGAAAAACTGTTTTTT.

V usage is TRBV28 and J usage is TRBJ1-3; D remains ambiguous. V gave up 7 bases and J gave up 2 bases, with 6 bases separating them. The CDR3 loop spans 12 amino acids. Germline V gives CDR1 MDHEN, CDR2 SYDVKM. The CDR3 loop reads CASNVAGNTIYF. DNA of the CDR3: TGTGCCAGCAATGTAGCTGGAAACACCATATATTTT.

This chain's CDR3 is CASSQERTGGYGYTF. In DNA form, the CDR3 reads TGCGCCAGCAGCCAAGAGCGGACAGGGGGTTATGGCTACACCTTC. The chain joins TRBV4-3 to TRBJ1-2; 10 bases match TRBD1. V was clipped by 0 bases and J by 5 bases; unmatched bases: 3. Germline CDR1 LGHNA, CDR2 YSLEER. The CDR3 is 15 amino acids.

This chain uses TRBV11-2 with TRBJ1-3, with D possibly being TRBD1 (6 bases). Trimming removed 6 bases at V and 1 base at J, with 13 bases between. CDR3 length: 15 amino acids. Germline CDR1 and CDR2: SGHAT and FQNNGV. CDR3 sequence reads: CASRETGFSGNTIYF. The CDR3 DNA reads TGTGCCAGCAGGGAAACAGGGTTTTCTGGAAACACCATATATTTT.

This clone turned up a few times. V usage is TRBV19 and J usage is TRBJ1-1; D unresolved. The length of the CDR3 is 12 residues. Germline V CDR1 and CDR2: LNHDA, SQIVND (reference sequence). The V gene lost 6 bases and the J gene lost 7 bases, with 12 bases spanning the gap. CDR3 in amino acids: CASSPYTLEAFF. The CDR3 nucleotides are TGTGCCAGTAGCCCTTACACCCTTGAAGCTTTCTTT.